These 31 T cell receptor beta chains were all obtained from the same sample, sequenced in a study of T-cell reconstitution after alpha-beta-depleted transplantation in children. Molecular barcoding with unique molecular identifiers was used for the TCRbeta library. TCRdb passed the PCR reads through MiXCR, listing each CDR3 protein once. The table has a few hundred thousand distinct CDR3 sequences, roughly 9.5% seen once. The sequencing used PBMCs from the stem cell graft donor, collected from the stem cell graft. The receptor source for this set is a human donor who donated a stem cell graft to a child with SCID.

This clonotype came up a few times. The V and J genes are TRBV5-1 and TRBJ2-7; no reliable D call. The germline V gene has CDR1 SGHRS and CDR2 YFSETQ. The CDR3 is 13 amino acids. V lost 4 bases to trimming and J lost 2 bases, with 10 bases between them. The CDR3, as DNA: TGCGCCAGCAGCCCATCCGACGCCTACGAGCAGTACTTC. The encoded protein is CASSPSDAYEQYF. Looking up the rest from reference TRBV5-1 and TRBJ2-7 gives the full variable domain: KAGVTQTPRYLIKTRGQQVTLSCSPISGHRSVSWYQQTPGQGLQFLFEYFSETQRNKGNFPGRFSGRQFSNSRSEMNVSTLELGDSALYLCASSPSDAYEQYFGPGTRLTVT.

The rearrangement joins TRBV5-1 to TRBJ2-2; tentative D call: TRBD1 (5 bases). The V end lost 2 bases, the J end lost 4 bases, and 9 bases lay between the germline ends. This CDR3 is built from 14 residues. The germline gives CDR1 SGHRS, CDR2 YFSETQ. In nucleotides, the CDR3 is TGCGCCAGCAGCTTCGCAGGGATCACCGGGGAGCTGTTTTTT. Protein sequence: CASSFAGITGELFF.

V is TRBV27 and J is TRBJ2-2; no definite D call. Trimming pared 5 bases from V and 5 bases from J, leaving 18 bases between. The CDR3 is 16 amino acids. The V gene's germline CDR1 is MNHEY and CDR2 SMNVEV (reference sequence). CDR3 in DNA: TGTGCCAGCAGTATACGGCCACCCCAATGGACCGGGGAGCTGTTTTTT. Its translation: CASSIRPPQWTGELFF.

This clonotype was seen repeatedly, ten times or more. This chain connects TRBV29-1 to TRBJ2-7, with 9 bases aligning to TRBD1. CDR1 is SQVTM, CDR2 ANQGSEA, per germline. This CDR3 comprises 15 residues. J gave up 2 bases and V 6 bases, and 11 bases lay outside the gene matches. The CDR3 region has the DNA TGCAGCGTAGTGGGGGACAGGGTCTCCCCCTACGAGCAGTACTTC. Its translation is CSVVGDRVSPYEQYF.

This clonotype was found a few times. The chain combines TRBV7-9 with TRBJ2-1, with D perhaps TRBD1 (5 bases). The length of the CDR3 is 16 residues. The germline CDR1 and CDR2 sequences are SEHNR and FQNEAQ (reference sequence). V lost 2 bases and J lost 0, with 11 bases in between. CDR3 sequence: CASSLLGVTSYNEQFF. In nucleotides, the CDR3 is TGTGCCAGCAGCTTATTAGGGGTTACCTCCTACAATGAGCAGTTCTTC.

The chain links TRBV7-8 to TRBJ2-7; D perhaps matches TRBD1 (6 bases). The CDR3 is 15 residues long. V gave up 6 bases and J gave up 3 bases, with 18 bases separating them. CDR1 is SGHVS, CDR2 FQNEAQ, per germline. The CDR3 sequence is CASRRTGTPDYEQYF. As DNA, the CDR3 is TGTGCCAGCAGAAGAACAGGGACCCCGGACTACGAGCAGTACTTC.

This clonotype was seen repeatedly, ten times or more. The chain has TRBV10-3 and TRBJ2-2, with 7 bases that match TRBD1. The length of the CDR3 is 13 residues. Per germline, CDR1 ENHRY and CDR2 SYGVKD. V shed 6 bases and J 6 bases; nucleotides not matched to a gene: 4. In DNA, the CDR3 is TGTGCCATCAGGGGGACAGTAGCCGGGGAGCTGTTTTTT. Its protein is CAIRGTVAGELFF.

The V call is TRBV20-1, the J call TRBJ2-3; TRBD2 matches 7 bases. Trimming took 5 bases from V and 2 from J; bases not matched to a gene: 4. The CDR3 has 13 amino acids. Germline V lookup: CDR1 DFQATT, CDR2 SNEGSKA (reference sequence). CDR3 coding DNA: TGCAGTGCTCGGGGACTACTCACAGATACGCAGTATTTT. It codes for CSARGLLTDTQYF.

This clonotype has more than one count but fewer than ten. V is TRBV6-1 and J is TRBJ1-2; TRBD1 agrees at 8 bases. This CDR3 is built from 14 residues. The V and J ends lost 8 bases and 5 bases, in that order; junction bases with no gene match: 10. The V gene's germline CDR1 is MNHNS and CDR2 SASEGT. CDR3 DNA: TGTGCCAGCCACCACTTCCAGGGGGCATATGGCTACACCTTC. Residues: CASHHFQGAYGYTF.

This clonotype was observed a few times. The chain uses TRBV12-3 or TRBV12-4 and TRBJ1-6; a weak D match, TRBD1 (5 bases). Trimming cost V 7 bases and J 8 bases, with 12 bases left between them. This CDR3 comprises 13 residues. CDR3 in amino acids: CASKERGDSPLHF. The DNA for the CDR3 is TGTGCCAGCAAAGAAAGGGGCGATTCACCCCTCCACTTT.

This clonotype was detected ten times or more. The junction differs from germline at one of its ends, possibly a read error. The V call is TRBV13, the J call TRBJ2-7, with TRBD1 identical over 10 bases. This CDR3 contains 14 residues. Germline V CDR1 and CDR2: PRHDT, FYEKMQ (reference sequence). CDR3 DNA: TGCGCCAGCAGCTTGGGACAGGGGTTCTACGAGCAGTACTTC. Translation: CASSLGQGFYEQYF.

The chain joins TRBV5-1 to TRBJ2-3; TRBD2 aligns across 15 bases. V lost 4 bases, J lost 0 bases, and 9 bases stayed unmatched. This CDR3 comprises 19 residues. CDR1 SGHRS and CDR2 YFSETQ come from the germline V gene. The CDR3 bases are TGCGCCAGCAGCCCGGGACTAGCGGGGGGCCCTTCTAGCACAGATACGCAGTATTTT. The encoded protein is CASSPGLAGGPSSTDTQYF.

There are a few counts of this clonotype. V and J are TRBV4-1 and TRBJ2-7; D possibly corresponds to TRBD2 (7 bases). Trimming shortened V by 0 bases and J by 5 bases, and 17 bases separated the two germline ends. From germline, CDR1 is MGHRA and CDR2 YSYEKL. This CDR3 region has 16 residues. Here the CDR3 reads CASSQEVRGGLHEQYF. Written as DNA, the CDR3 is TGCGCCAGCAGCCAAGAAGTTAGGGGGGGCCTTCACGAGCAGTACTTC.

The chain employs TRBV7-8 and TRBJ1-4, with TRBD1 matching over 9 bases. From germline, CDR1 is SGHVS and CDR2 FQNEAQ. V was clipped by 7 bases and J by 8 bases; unmatched bases: 8. The CDR3 has 14 amino acids. The CDR3 nucleotides read TGTGCCAGCAACGAACAGGGGGCTCGGGAAAAACTGTTTTTT. Residues: CASNEQGAREKLFF.

In this sample, this clonotype turned up a few times. The rearrangement uses TRBV29-1 and TRBJ2-1; no reliable D call. Per the germline V gene, CDR1 is SQVTM and CDR2 is ANQGSEA. The CDR3 is 15 residues long. The V gene lost 4 bases and the J gene lost 0 bases, with 13 bases spanning the gap. In DNA, the CDR3 is TGCAGCGTTGCGGGCAGATCCCACTCCTACAATGAGCAGTTCTTC. Amino acid sequence: CSVAGRSHSYNEQFF.

This clonotype was counted between two and nine times. The chain recombines TRBV5-1 with TRBJ2-1; TRBD2 agrees at 12 bases. Germline V gene lookup returns CDR1 SGHRS and CDR2 YFSETQ. The CDR3 contains 14 residues. V gave up 6 bases and J gave up 5 bases; unmatched junction bases: 3. The CDR3 DNA is TGCGCCAGCACTAGCGGGGGGGCAAACAATGAGCAGTTCTTC. This sequence encodes CASTSGGANNEQFF.

In its sample, this clonotype was seen a few times. The chain carries TRBV5-1 and TRBJ2-1, with TRBD2 identical over 10 bases. Germline V gives CDR1 SGHRS, CDR2 YFSETQ. This CDR3 comprises 15 residues. V gave up 0 bases and J gave up 7 bases; unmatched junction bases: 4. The CDR3 spells CASSLEAGGWNEQFF. The CDR3 DNA follows: TGCGCCAGCAGCTTGGAAGCGGGGGGGTGGAATGAGCAGTTCTTC.

This chain links TRBV3-1 with TRBJ1-6, with D possibly being TRBD1 (6 bases). Looked up from germline, CDR1 is LGHDT and CDR2 is YNNKEL (reference sequence). Trimming cost V 2 bases and J 6 bases, with 14 bases left between them. The CDR3 runs to 16 residues. The CDR3 nucleotides are TGTGCCAGCAGCCAAACTCCAGACAGGAGTAATTCACCCCTCCACTTT. This translates into CASSQTPDRSNSPLHF.

The chain carries TRBV2 and TRBJ2-4, with a weak D call TRBD2 (5 bases). Deletions cut 3 bases from V and 15 bases from J, with 12 bases between. The CDR3 is 11 residues long. The germline V gene encodes CDR1 SNHLY and CDR2 FYNNEI. The CDR3 loop is CASSEEVSMYF. As DNA, the CDR3 is TGTGCCAGCAGTGAGGAGGTCTCTATGTACTTC.

This clonotype appeared many times. J is TRBJ2-7 and V is TRBV5-6; no reliable D call. From germline, CDR1 is SGHDT and CDR2 YYEEEE. Between the trimmed V and J ends, which lost 4 bases and 0 bases, there was a span of 2 bases. CDR3 length equals 11 residues. CDR3 nucleotide sequence: TGTGCCAGCAGCGCCTCCTACGAGCAGTACTTC. This codes for CASSASYEQYF.

The V and J genes are TRBV12-3 or TRBV12-4 and TRBJ1-1; possibly TRBD1 for D (5 bases). The ends were cut back, 5 bases at V and 5 bases at J, with 12 bases in the middle. The length of the CDR3 is 13 residues. The CDR3 loop reads CASSKNWGTEAFF. The CDR3 DNA reads as TGTGCCAGCAGTAAGAACTGGGGGACTGAAGCTTTCTTT.

This clonotype was counted between two and nine times. V usage is TRBV28 and J usage is TRBJ2-1; D is uncertain. Germline CDR1 and CDR2: MDHEN and SYDVKM. The CDR3 totals 14 residues. The germline V and J ends were trimmed by 5 bases and 8 bases, with 16 bases remaining between them. The DNA for the CDR3 is TGTGCCAGCAGTAACCCCCGAGAGGTCGATGAGCAGTTCTTC. This codes for CASSNPREVDEQFF.

This clonotype was seen just once. The V call is TRBV6-1, the J call TRBJ1-1; 8 positions agree with TRBD1. This CDR3 is built from 14 residues. Germline loops: CDR1 MNHNS, CDR2 SASEGT. With V trimmed by 7 bases and J by 5 bases, 9 bases remained unmatched. CDR3 bases: TGTGCCAGCAACAGGGGGTTGTTGTGGACTGAAGCTTTCTTT. The encoded protein is CASNRGLLWTEAFF.

This clonotype was counted ten times or more. CDR3 amino acids: CASRRGGDYNEQFF. CDR3 nucleotides: TGTGCCAGCAGAAGGGGGGGAGACTACAATGAGCAGTTCTTC. J is TRBJ2-1 and V is TRBV2, with D possibly being TRBD2 (7 bases). Germline CDR1 is SNHLY and CDR2 is FYNNEI. The V gene lost 6 bases and the J gene lost 3 bases, with 12 bases spanning the gap. CDR3 length equals 14 residues.

This clonotype was counted only a few times. This chain uses TRBV7-2 with TRBJ2-7; possible D gene TRBD2, 6 bases. Germline V gene lookup returns CDR1 SGHTA and CDR2 FQGNSA. The CDR3 sequence is 12 residues long. Deletions cut 1 base from V and 6 bases from J, with 7 bases between. CDR3 coding DNA: TGTGCCAGCAGCTTAGGACTAGTCGAGCAGTACTTC. It translates to CASSLGLVEQYF.

This chain joins TRBV5-8 and TRBJ1-5; possibly TRBD1 for D (5 bases). The CDR3 runs 14 residues. The V gene lost 0 bases and the J gene lost 7 bases, with 11 bases spanning the gap. Germline loops: CDR1 SGHTS, CDR2 YDEGEE. The CDR3 DNA reads TGTGCCAGCAGCTTGGTTTCAGGGAAGCAGCCCCAGCATTTT. It codes for CASSLVSGKQPQHF. Full variable domain (remainder filled in from reference TRBV5-8 and TRBJ1-5): EAGVTQSPTHLIKTRGQQATLRCSPISGHTSVYWYQQALGLGLQFLLWYDEGEERNRGNFPPRFSGRQFPNYSSELNVNALELEDSALYLCASSLVSGKQPQHFGDGTRLSIL.

V and J are TRBV11-2 and TRBJ2-1; 13 positions match TRBD2. J gave up 1 base and V 2 bases, and 5 bases lay outside the gene matches. The CDR3 spans 18 residues. Germline-derived CDR1 and CDR2 are SGHAT and FQNNGV. The CDR3 reads CASSLRLAGGGSYNEQFF. The CDR3 DNA sequence: TGTGCCAGCAGCTTACGACTAGCGGGGGGCGGGTCCTACAATGAGCAGTTCTTC.

The V and J genes are TRBV18 and TRBJ1-2; no clear D. V gave up 5 bases and J gave up 3 bases, with 10 bases separating them. The CDR3 is 13 amino acids. Germline CDR1 KGHSH, CDR2 LQKENI. The DNA for the CDR3 is TGTGCCAGCTCAAGGAAGGAGGACTATGGCTACACCTTC. It encodes CASSRKEDYGYTF.

Ten or more counts support this clonotype. CDR3 sequence (DNA): TGCGCCAGCAGCTTGTCGGTTCCGGGCAAGAACACCGGGGAGCTGTTTTTT. As protein: CASSLSVPGKNTGELFF. The rearrangement links TRBV5-1 to TRBJ2-2; D is unclear. The CDR3 runs to 17 residues. Germline lookup yields CDR1 SGHRS and CDR2 YFSETQ. V was shortened by 1 base and J by 1 base, with 14 bases between the two germline ends.

This clonotype was observed a handful of times. The chain employs TRBV29-1 and TRBJ2-5; D gene ambiguous. The CDR3 runs to 10 residues. V lost 6 bases to trimming and J lost 5 bases, with 7 bases between them. The germline CDR1 and CDR2 sequences are SQVTM and ANQGSEA. Written as DNA, the CDR3 is TGCAGCGTCCTTTTCGAGACCCAGTACTTC. This translates into CSVLFETQYF.

This clonotype was seen repeatedly, ten times or more. The V and J genes are TRBV12-3 or TRBV12-4 and TRBJ2-2, with D unclear. The CDR3 is 11 residues long. Deletions cut 5 bases from V and 5 bases from J, with 3 bases between. CDR3 sequence reads: CASSRTGELFF. The CDR3 DNA is TGTGCCAGCAGTCGGACCGGGGAGCTGTTTTTT.